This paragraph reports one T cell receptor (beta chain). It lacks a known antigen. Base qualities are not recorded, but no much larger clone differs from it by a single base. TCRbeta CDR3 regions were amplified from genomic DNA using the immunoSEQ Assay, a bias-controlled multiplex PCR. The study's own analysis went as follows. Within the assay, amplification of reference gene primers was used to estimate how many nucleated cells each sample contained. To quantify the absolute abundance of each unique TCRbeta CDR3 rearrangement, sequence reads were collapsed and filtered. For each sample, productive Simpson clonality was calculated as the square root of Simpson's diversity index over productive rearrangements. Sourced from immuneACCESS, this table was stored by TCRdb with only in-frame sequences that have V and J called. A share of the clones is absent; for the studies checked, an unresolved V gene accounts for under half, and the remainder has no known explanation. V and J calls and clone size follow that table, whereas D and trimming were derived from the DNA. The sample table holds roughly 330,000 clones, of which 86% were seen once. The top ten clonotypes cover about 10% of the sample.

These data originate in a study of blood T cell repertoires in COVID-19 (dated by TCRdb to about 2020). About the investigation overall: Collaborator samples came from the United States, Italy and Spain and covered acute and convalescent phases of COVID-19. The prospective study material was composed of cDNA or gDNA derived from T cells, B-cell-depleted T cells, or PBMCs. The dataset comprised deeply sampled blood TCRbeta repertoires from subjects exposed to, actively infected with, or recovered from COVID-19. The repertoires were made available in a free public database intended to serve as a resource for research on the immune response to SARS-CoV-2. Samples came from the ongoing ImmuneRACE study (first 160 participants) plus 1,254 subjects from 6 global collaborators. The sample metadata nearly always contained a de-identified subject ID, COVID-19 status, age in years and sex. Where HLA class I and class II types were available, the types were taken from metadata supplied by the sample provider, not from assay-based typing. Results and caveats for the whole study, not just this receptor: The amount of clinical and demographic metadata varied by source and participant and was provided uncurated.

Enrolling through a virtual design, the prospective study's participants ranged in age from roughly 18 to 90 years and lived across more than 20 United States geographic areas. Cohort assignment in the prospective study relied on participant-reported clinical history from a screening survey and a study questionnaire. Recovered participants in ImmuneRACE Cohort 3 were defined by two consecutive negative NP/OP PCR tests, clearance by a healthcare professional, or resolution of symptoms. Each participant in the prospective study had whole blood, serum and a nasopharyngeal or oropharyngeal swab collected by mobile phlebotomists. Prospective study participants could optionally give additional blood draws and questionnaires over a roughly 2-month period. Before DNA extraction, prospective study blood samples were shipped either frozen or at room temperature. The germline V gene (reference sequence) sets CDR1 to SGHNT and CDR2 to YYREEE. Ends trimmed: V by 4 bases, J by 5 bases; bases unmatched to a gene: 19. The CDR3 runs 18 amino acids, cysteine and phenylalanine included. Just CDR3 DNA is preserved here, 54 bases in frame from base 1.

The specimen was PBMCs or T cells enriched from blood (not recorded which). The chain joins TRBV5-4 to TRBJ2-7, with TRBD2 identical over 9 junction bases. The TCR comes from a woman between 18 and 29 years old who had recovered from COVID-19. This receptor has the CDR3 CASSAPGQDGTSIHEQYF. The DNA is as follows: TGTGCCAGCAGCGCACCAGGGCAGGACGGGACTAGCATCCACGAGCAGTACTTC. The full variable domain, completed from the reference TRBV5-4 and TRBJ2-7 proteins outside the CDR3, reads ETGVTQSPTHLIKTRGQQVTLRCSSQSGHNTVSWYQQALGQGPQFIFQYYREEENGRGNFPPRFSGLQFPNYSSELNVNALELDDSALYLCASSAPGQDGTSIHEQYFGPGTRLTVT.